Each of the 16 T cell receptor beta chains below was sequenced from the same sample in a study of blood T cells in healthy people across ages. Primed by a sample-barcoded 5' primer and a J-beta primer mix, a second PCR proceeded for about 7 to 11 cycles. TCRdb reprocessed the 5' RACE reads with MiXCR, giving one entry per CDR3 protein. The sample lists some 1.5 million distinct CDR3 sequences, 28% occurring once. The sample was blood. Receptor source: a woman aged 25 to 45 in good health.

This clonotype was counted only a few times. The chain links TRBV12-3 or TRBV12-4 to TRBJ1-5, with D maybe TRBD1 (5 bases). Trimming took off 6 bases at V and 6 bases at J, with 18 bases between the two ends. This CDR3 is 15 amino acids long. This CDR3 reads CASRRTSPLGQPQHF. The DNA for the CDR3 is TGTGCCAGCAGGCGGACATCACCCCTCGGTCAGCCCCAGCATTTT.

The chain combines TRBV5-1 with TRBJ2-3; TRBD2 matches at 10 bases. Germline loops: CDR1 SGHRS, CDR2 YFSETQ. Unmatched junction bases numbered 6, after V lost 0 bases and J lost 2 bases. The CDR3 covers 17 residues. The CDR3: CASSLGTSGLFTDTQYF. CDR3 sequence (DNA): TGCGCCAGCAGCTTGGGGACTAGCGGCCTTTTCACAGATACGCAGTATTTT.

The table lists this clonotype with a count of one. The chain couples TRBV3-1 to TRBJ2-1; 9 positions match TRBD1. Germline-derived CDR1 and CDR2 are LGHDT and YNNKEL (reference sequence). CDR3 length equals 16 residues. The V gene end was trimmed by 4 bases and the J gene end by 7 bases; junction bases not matched to a gene: 11. The chain's CDR3 is CASSRGRQGGRNEQFF. Here the CDR3 DNA reads TGTGCCAGCAGCCGGGGCCGACAGGGGGGGCGGAATGAGCAGTTCTTC.

The chain is built from TRBV7-2 and TRBJ2-1, with D possibly TRBD2 on 5 matching bases. CDR1 and CDR2 from the germline V gene are SGHTA and FQGNSA. This CDR3 region has 13 residues. V was trimmed by 3 bases and J by 7 bases, leaving 10 bases between them. The CDR3 DNA reads TGTGCCAGCAGCTTGATGGGGAGAAATGAGCAGTTCTTC. As protein: CASSLMGRNEQFF.

The chain links TRBV7-2 to TRBJ2-1; D is ambiguous. The J call is doubtful: the DNA matches TRBJ2-7 better. The CDR3 runs to 14 residues. Germline V gene sequence: CDR1 SGHTA, CDR2 FQGNSA. This CDR3 reads CASSPDSAYNEQYF. CDR3 bases: TGTGCCAGCAGCCCCGACTCAGCCTACAATGAGCAGTACTTC.

This clonotype was observed a few times. CDR3 coding DNA: TGCAGTGCTAGAGATAGCGGGGACCCCAATGAGCAGTTCTTC. The encoded protein is CSARDSGDPNEQFF. The rearrangement joins TRBV20-1 to TRBJ2-1; 8 bases line up with TRBD2. Germline CDR1 reads DFQATT; CDR2 reads SNEGSKA (reference sequence). The trim removed 0 bases at V and 6 bases at J, leaving 4 bases unmatched. This CDR3 contains 14 residues.

The V call is TRBV29-1, the J call TRBJ1-2; D is uncertain. Trimming removed 6 bases from V and 7 bases from J, with 12 bases in between. In germline, CDR1 is SQVTM, CDR2 ANQGSEA. The CDR3 has 11 residues. The CDR3 region has the DNA TGCAGCGTGGCGACCAGCTTTGGCTACACCTTC. Protein: CSVATSFGYTF.

Comments on this clonotype: It may be a read error: a sequence one base away is much more abundant. The V call is TRBV10-1, the J call TRBJ1-5, with D uncertain. Germline assignment: CDR1 WNHNN and CDR2 SYGVQD (reference sequence). The CDR3 is 13 residues long. Trimming removed 6 bases at V and 0 bases at J, with 6 bases between. CDR3 nucleotides: TGCGCCAGCAGGGACGTTAGCAATCAGCCCCAGCATTTT. This encodes CASRDVSNQPQHF.

The chain joins TRBV29-1 to TRBJ2-7; D tentatively reads TRBD1 or TRBD2 (5 bases each). The CDR3 runs to 15 residues. From germline, CDR1 is SQVTM and CDR2 ANQGSEA. V lost 3 bases and J 5 bases, leaving 20 bases between the germline ends. The CDR3 region is CSVDPPGREGDEQYF. The CDR3 DNA sequence: TGCAGCGTTGATCCCCCGGGACGAGAAGGGGACGAGCAGTACTTC.

The table lists this clonotype with a few counts. The chain joins TRBV5-1 to TRBJ2-3, with a tentative D call TRBD1 (6 bases). The ends were cut back, 4 bases at V and 1 base at J, with 16 bases in the middle. Germline CDR1 is SGHRS and CDR2 is YFSETQ. The CDR3 is 16 amino acids. The CDR3 DNA follows: TGCGCCAGCAGCCAACCCTTGGACAGCGGCACAGATACGCAGTATTTT. Protein sequence: CASSQPLDSGTDTQYF.

The CDR3 bases are TGTGCCAGCAGCCTGGCAGGGGCTCGATCCGCAGATACGCAGTATTTT. Residues: CASSLAGARSADTQYF. This chain uses TRBV7-9 with TRBJ2-3; D may be TRBD1 (6 bases). V lost 5 bases and J lost 4, with 19 bases in between. Germline CDR1 SEHNR, CDR2 FQNEAQ (reference sequence). CDR3 length: 16 residues.

The chain couples TRBV4-3 to TRBJ1-2, with a tentative D call TRBD1 (6 bases). This CDR3 has 13 amino acids. V was cut by 0 bases and J by 10 bases, with 12 bases left in between. Germline V gives CDR1 LGHNA, CDR2 YSLEER. The CDR3 DNA is TGCGCCAGCAGCCAAGATAAGGGGGGTGTCTACACCTTC. It translates to CASSQDKGGVYTF.

This chain uses TRBV20-1 with TRBJ2-1; TRBD2 aligns across 7 bases. Germline trimming cut 6 bases from V and 6 bases from J; bases unmatched to any gene: 11. Germline values: CDR1 DFQATT, CDR2 SNEGSKA (reference sequence). The CDR3 length is 14 residues. The CDR3 reads CSAPKPLAVNEQFF. In nucleotides, the CDR3 is TGCAGTGCCCCAAAACCCCTAGCGGTCAATGAGCAGTTCTTC.

This chain uses TRBV20-1 with TRBJ2-7, with 11 bases aligning to TRBD2. V was clipped by 6 bases and J by 2 bases; unmatched bases: 3. The CDR3 length is 13 residues. The germline V gene encodes CDR1 DFQATT and CDR2 SNEGSKA (reference sequence). This CDR3 is CSAQLAGAYEQYF. In DNA form, the CDR3 reads TGCAGTGCCCAACTAGCGGGGGCCTACGAGCAGTACTTC.

The chain links TRBV9 to TRBJ1-6; no clear D gene. In germline, CDR1 is SGDLS, CDR2 YYNGEE. V lost 1 base and J 6 bases, leaving 8 bases between the germline ends. This CDR3 comprises 14 residues. CDR3 residues: CASSVTQSNSPLHF. Here the CDR3 DNA reads TGTGCCAGCAGCGTAACTCAGAGTAATTCACCCCTCCACTTT.

The chain combines TRBV7-2 with TRBJ2-1; 9 nucleotides align to TRBD1. J gave up 12 bases and V 5 bases, and 5 bases lay outside the gene matches. The CDR3 is made up of 12 amino acids. Germline V CDR1 and CDR2: SGHTA, FQGNSA. The CDR3 sequence: CASSNRQGGQFF. CDR3 DNA sequence: TGTGCCAGCAGCAACAGACAGGGGGGGCAGTTCTTC.